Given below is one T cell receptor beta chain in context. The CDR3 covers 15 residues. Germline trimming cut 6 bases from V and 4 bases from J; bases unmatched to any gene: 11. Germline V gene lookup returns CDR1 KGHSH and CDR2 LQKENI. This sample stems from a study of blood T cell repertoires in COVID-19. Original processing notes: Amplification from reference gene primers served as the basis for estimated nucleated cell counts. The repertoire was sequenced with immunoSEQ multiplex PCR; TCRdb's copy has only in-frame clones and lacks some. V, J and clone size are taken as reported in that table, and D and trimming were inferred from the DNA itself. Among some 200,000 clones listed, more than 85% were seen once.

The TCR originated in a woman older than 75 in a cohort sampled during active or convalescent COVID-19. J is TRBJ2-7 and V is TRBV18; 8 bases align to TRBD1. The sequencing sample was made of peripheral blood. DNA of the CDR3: TGTGCCAGCTCCTTCGGGGCAACAGGGGGGTACGAGCAGTACTTC. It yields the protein CASSFGATGGYEQYF.